These 10 T cell receptor beta chains were sequenced from one sample in a study of blood T cell repertoires in COVID-19. Some clones are missing from TCRdb's copy, which holds only in-frame ones; the method was immunoSEQ multiplex PCR. Of 35,000 to 55,000 clones listed, about 88% are singletons. The sample consisted of peripheral blood. The source is a man aged 70 or older with active COVID-19.

The V call is TRBV5-6, the J call TRBJ1-2; D is possibly TRBD1 (6 bases). The CDR3 has 13 residues. Germline values: CDR1 SGHDT, CDR2 YYEEEE. V lost 4 bases and J lost 4, with 11 bases in between. For the CDR3, the DNA is TGTGCCAGCAGCCCGGGACATTTCTATGGCTACACCTTC. Translation: CASSPGHFYGYTF.

The chain combines TRBV7-8 with TRBJ2-7; D may be TRBD2 (5 bases). Germline values: CDR1 SGHVS, CDR2 FQNEAQ. Trimming removed 5 bases from V and 3 bases from J, with 11 bases in between. The CDR3 extends over 13 amino acids. CDR3 sequence reads: CASSLGSLYEQYF. The DNA for the CDR3 is TGTGCCAGCAGCCTTGGGAGCCTCTACGAGCAGTACTTC.

The chain links TRBV5-1 to TRBJ2-7; the D gene is possibly TRBD1 (6 bases). The CDR3 spans 14 residues. Trimming removed 4 bases from V and 0 bases from J, with 11 bases in between. CDR1 is SGHRS, CDR2 YFSETQ, per germline. The CDR3 here is CASSTTGSSYEQYF. The DNA of the CDR3 is TGCGCCAGCAGCACAACAGGGAGCTCCTACGAGCAGTACTTC.

This clone was observed a handful of times. The J gene is TRBJ2-3, the V gene TRBV18; perhaps TRBD1 as D (5 bases). V was pared by 3 bases and J by 0 bases, with 16 bases between. Germline V CDR1 and CDR2: KGHSH, LQKENI. The length of the CDR3 is 17 residues. The CDR3 DNA follows: TGTGCCAGCTCACCTCGAGGACAACCAAGGAGCACAGATACGCAGTATTTT. It translates to CASSPRGQPRSTDTQYF.

This rearrangement joins TRBV6-5 to TRBJ1-2; D might be TRBD1 (5 bases). Looked up from germline, CDR1 is MNHEY and CDR2 is SVGAGI. V dropped 0 bases and J dropped 4 bases, with 15 bases sitting between them. The CDR3 contains 16 residues. The CDR3 region is CASSYSVGGGGYGYTF. CDR3 DNA sequence: TGTGCCAGCAGTTACTCGGTTGGCGGCGGGGGCTATGGCTACACCTTC.

The rearrangement links TRBV5-5 to TRBJ2-5; D may be TRBD1 (6 bases). The germline V gene encodes CDR1 SGHKS and CDR2 YYEKEE (reference sequence). The CDR3 contains 15 residues. V shed 4 bases and J shed 3 bases, with 16 bases lying between them. The CDR3 nucleotides are TGTGCCAGCAGCCCTGGGGCAGGGGTGGAAGAGACCCAGTACTTC. This codes for CASSPGAGVEETQYF.

The chain couples TRBV6-5 to TRBJ1-1; 8 bases line up with TRBD1. This CDR3 has 13 residues. Germline trimming cut 8 bases from V and 4 bases from J; bases unmatched to any gene: 6. Per germline, CDR1 MNHEY and CDR2 SVGAGI. The CDR3 nucleotides are TGTGCCAGCGGACAGGGATCGAGCACTGAAGCTTTCTTT. This sequence encodes CASGQGSSTEAFF.

The genes are TRBV5-1 and TRBJ2-2; 16 bases line up with TRBD2. Germline CDR1 reads SGHRS; CDR2 reads YFSETQ. The length of the CDR3 is 18 residues. V lost 10 bases, J lost 4 bases, and 13 bases stayed unmatched. The CDR3 DNA sequence: TGCGCCCGCGGGGGGGGACTAGCGGGAGGGCCGGGCACCGGGGAGCTGTTTTTT. Amino acids: CARGGGLAGGPGTGELFF.

This chain uses TRBV7-9 with TRBJ2-3; 7 positions match TRBD1. CDR1 and CDR2 from the germline V gene are SEHNR and FQNEAQ (reference sequence). V lost 3 bases to trimming and J lost 3 bases; unmatched junction nucleotides: 18. The CDR3 runs 19 residues. The DNA of the CDR3 is TGTGCCAGCAGCTTCAGTCCTTCGACAGGGAGATCGGATACAGATACGCAGTATTTT. Translation gives CASSFSPSTGRSDTDTQYF.

This clone turned up a few times. This chain joins TRBV18 and TRBJ2-7, with D unresolved. CDR1 is KGHSH and CDR2 is LQKENI in the germline V gene. The CDR3 extends over 14 amino acids. With 0 bases removed from V and 3 bases from J, the gap between germline ends came to 9 bases. As DNA, the CDR3 is TGTGCCAGCTCACCACCGACACAAAGCTACGAGCAGTACTTC. Translating gives CASSPPTQSYEQYF.